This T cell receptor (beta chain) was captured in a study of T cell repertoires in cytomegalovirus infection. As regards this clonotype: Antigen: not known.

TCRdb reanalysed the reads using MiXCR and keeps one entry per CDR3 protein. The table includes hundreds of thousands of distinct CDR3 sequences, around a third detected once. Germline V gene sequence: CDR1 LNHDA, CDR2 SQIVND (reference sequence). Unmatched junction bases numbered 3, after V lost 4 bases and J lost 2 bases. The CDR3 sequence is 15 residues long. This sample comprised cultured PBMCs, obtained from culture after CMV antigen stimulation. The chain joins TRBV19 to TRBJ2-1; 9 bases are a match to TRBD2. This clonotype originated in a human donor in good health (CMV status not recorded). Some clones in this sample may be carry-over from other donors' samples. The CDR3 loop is CASSTASGTYNEQFF. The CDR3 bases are TGTGCCAGTAGTACAGCTAGCGGGACCTACAATGAGCAGTTCTTC.